The 21 T cell receptor beta chains below were found in one sample sequenced in a study of CD8 T cells in Susac syndrome (dated by TCRdb to between 2017 and 2020). To prepare the library, the immunoSEQ multiplex PCR assay was applied. RNA was extracted using the RNeasy kit, and roughly 0.5 to 1 ug of the RNA was reverse transcribed with random hexamers. TCRdb took the public reads, trimmed them with fastp at Q25, ran MiXCR for clone calling and kept in-frame beta chains. Every distinct CDR3 protein forms one entry, paired with its most common genes and DNA. The sample table contains approximately 300,000 distinct CDR3 sequences; only one count was recorded for roughly 85% of them. Around 0.2% of the sample comes from the top ten. Source material: CD8+ T cells from PBMCs. These receptors all stem from a human donor with multiple sclerosis.

The chain joins TRBV11-2 to TRBJ1-1; D remains unclear. Germline V lookup: CDR1 SGHAT, CDR2 FQNNGV. Trimming stripped 6 bases from V and 3 bases from J, with 17 bases between. The CDR3 sequence is 15 residues long. The chain's CDR3 is CASRSPVILYTEAFF. The CDR3 region has the DNA TGTGCCAGCAGGTCCCCGGTTATCTTGTACACTGAAGCTTTCTTT.

The chain employs TRBV2 and TRBJ2-1; 10 bases are a match to TRBD2. V lost 10 bases, J lost 7 bases, and 10 bases stayed unmatched. This CDR3 has 14 amino acids. Germline V gene lookup returns CDR1 SNHLY and CDR2 FYNNEI. The chain's CDR3 is CANDASGSLNEQFF. The CDR3 coding sequence is TGTGCCAACGATGCTAGCGGGAGTTTGAATGAGCAGTTCTTC.

The chain recombines TRBV20-1 with TRBJ2-3, with D perhaps TRBD2 (5 bases). Germline-derived CDR1 and CDR2 are DFQATT and SNEGSKA (reference sequence). Trimming left V 5 bases short and J 1 base short, with 19 bases between. This CDR3 contains 16 residues. In nucleotides, the CDR3 is TGCAGTGCTGGAGCCCCAAGCGGCCTCCGCACAGATACGCAGTATTTT. It translates to CSAGAPSGLRTDTQYF.

This clonotype was picked up a small number of times. CDR3 nucleotides: TGTGCCAGCAGTTCTCGGACAGGGGGCTTTGTAACTGGGGCCAACGTCCTGACTTTC. It codes for CASSSRTGGFVTGANVLTF. This chain connects TRBV6-5 to TRBJ2-6; 11 bases align to TRBD1. This CDR3 has 19 amino acids. Trimming took 4 bases from V and 2 from J; bases not matched to a gene: 10. Germline loops: CDR1 MNHEY, CDR2 SVGAGI.

V usage is TRBV7-9 and J usage is TRBJ2-5, with TRBD2 matching over 10 bases. The CDR3 has 14 amino acids. Germline CDR1 and CDR2: SEHNR and FQNEAQ (reference sequence). V shed 6 bases, J shed 3 bases, and the junction held 4 bases outside the gene matches. CDR3 nucleotide sequence: TGTGCCAGCAGTTACACTAGCGGGGAAGAGACCCAGTACTTC. Protein: CASSYTSGEETQYF.

This chain uses TRBV28 with TRBJ1-1; possibly TRBD1 for D (6 bases). This CDR3 spans 15 amino acids. Germline CDR1 MDHEN, CDR2 SYDVKM. The ends were cut back, 3 bases at V and 3 bases at J, with 14 bases in the middle. In nucleotides, the CDR3 is TGTGCCAGCAGTTTCACGGGGGCGGTTGACACTGAAGCTTTCTTT. It translates to CASSFTGAVDTEAFF.

CDR3 region: CASSAVYYGYTF. The CDR3 nucleotides are TGTGCCAGTAGTGCGGTATACTATGGCTACACCTTC. The V and J genes are TRBV19 and TRBJ1-2; no clear D. V dropped 5 bases and J dropped 3 bases, with 7 bases sitting between them. This CDR3 is 12 amino acids long. Germline-derived CDR1 and CDR2 are LNHDA and SQIVND (reference sequence).

V is TRBV9 and J is TRBJ2-1; no definite D call. Trimming removed 0 bases at V and 7 bases at J, with 14 bases between. Germline assignment: CDR1 SGDLS and CDR2 YYNGEE. The CDR3 is 15 residues long. CDR3 in amino acids: CASSVGGVYPNEQFF. DNA for the CDR3: TGTGCCAGCAGCGTAGGAGGAGTTTACCCTAATGAGCAGTTCTTC.

The chain combines TRBV7-9 with TRBJ1-2; D gene unclear. The length of the CDR3 is 16 residues. The germline CDR1 and CDR2 sequences are SEHNR and FQNEAQ (reference sequence). V lost 0 bases and J lost 2, with 13 bases in between. The CDR3 DNA reads TGTGCCAGCAGCTTAGCGGCGGAGGAAGGAAACTATGGCTACACCTTC. Residues: CASSLAAEEGNYGYTF.

The chain joins TRBV6-5 to TRBJ1-5; 10 nucleotides line up with TRBD1. The CDR3 has 15 amino acids. The germline CDR1 and CDR2 sequences are MNHEY and SVGAGI. V gave up 6 bases and J gave up 3 bases; unmatched junction bases: 5. Here the CDR3 DNA reads TGTGCCAGCAGACCAGGGACAGGGGACAATCAGCCCCAGCATTTT. Its protein product is CASRPGTGDNQPQHF.

This clonotype has more than one count but fewer than ten. V usage is TRBV18 and J usage is TRBJ1-4; maybe TRBD1 (5 bases). Germline V gene lookup returns CDR1 KGHSH and CDR2 LQKENI. V was clipped by 4 bases and J by 0 bases, with 9 bases between them. The CDR3 runs 15 residues. Written as DNA, the CDR3 is TGTGCCAGCTCACAAACAGGTGCAACTAATGAAAAACTGTTTTTT. The encoded protein is CASSQTGATNEKLFF.

This clonotype was counted only a few times. This sequence joins TRBV5-4 and TRBJ1-1; possible D gene TRBD1, 5 bases. V was pared by 4 bases and J by 1 base, with 8 bases between. Germline loops: CDR1 SGHNT, CDR2 YYREEE (reference sequence). The CDR3 is 13 residues long. Written as DNA, the CDR3 is TGTGCCAGCAGCGTTCAGGGGAACACTGAAGCTTTCTTT. It codes for CASSVQGNTEAFF.

The rearrangement joins TRBV7-9 to TRBJ2-5; D is undetermined. V was trimmed by 5 bases and J by 3 bases, leaving 13 bases between them. The CDR3 runs to 14 residues. CDR1 and CDR2 (germline): SEHNR, FQNEAQ (reference sequence). In DNA, the CDR3 is TGTGCCAGCAGCGTTAATCTGAACGAAGAGACCCAGTACTTC. This gives the protein CASSVNLNEETQYF.

This clonotype was seen more than once but under ten times. The chain joins TRBV7-9 to TRBJ1-2; weak D call: TRBD1 (5 bases). V lost 6 bases to trimming and J lost 4 bases, with 9 bases between them. This CDR3 has 12 residues. Germline V CDR1 and CDR2: SEHNR, FQNEAQ (reference sequence). The CDR3 is CASSMGTYGYTF. As DNA, the CDR3 is TGTGCCAGCAGTATGGGGACCTATGGCTACACCTTC.

V and J are TRBV11-2 and TRBJ1-1; the D gene is possibly TRBD1 (6 bases). In germline, CDR1 is SGHAT, CDR2 FQNNGV. The CDR3 is 16 residues long. The ends were cut back, 8 bases at V and 1 base at J, with 20 bases in the middle. The CDR3, as DNA: TGTGCCAGCCCGGGGGGAACAGGGCCCCGGAACACTGAAGCTTTCTTT. Its protein product is CASPGGTGPRNTEAFF.

The V call is TRBV12-3 or TRBV12-4, the J call TRBJ1-3; D call uncertain. CDR3 length: 12 residues. Trimming took off 8 bases at V and 0 bases at J, with 5 bases between the two ends. CDR3 in DNA: TGTGCCAGCCGGCACTCTGGAAACACCATATATTTT. It translates to CASRHSGNTIYF.

V usage is TRBV10-2 and J usage is TRBJ2-1, with 10 bases aligning to TRBD2. The CDR3 runs to 14 residues. Germline V gene lookup returns CDR1 WSHSY and CDR2 SAAADI. V lost 4 bases, J lost 7 bases, and 4 bases stayed unmatched. The CDR3 nucleotides are TGCGCCAGCAGTGGAAGCGGGAGGGGTAATGAGCAGTTCTTC. The encoded protein is CASSGSGRGNEQFF.

The V gene is TRBV4-3, the J gene TRBJ1-2; D gene ambiguous. This CDR3 region has 14 residues. CDR1 is LGHNA, CDR2 YSLEER, per germline. V lost 4 bases, J lost 0 bases, and 9 bases lay in between. The CDR3 nucleotides read TGCGCCAGCAGCCCGGTCCCCCCTAACTATGGCTACACCTTC. It yields the protein CASSPVPPNYGYTF.

V and J are TRBV20-1 and TRBJ2-7; the D gene is possibly TRBD1 (7 bases). In germline, CDR1 is DFQATT, CDR2 SNEGSKA (reference sequence). The CDR3 sequence is 13 residues long. V was cut by 0 bases and J by 6 bases, with 12 bases left in between. The CDR3 nucleotides are TGCAGTGCTAGAGATGGAGGGGGCTCCGAGCAGTACTTC. Encoded protein: CSARDGGGSEQYF.

In this sample, this clonotype turned up once. The J gene is TRBJ2-7, the V gene TRBV7-6; 7 bases align to TRBD1. With 7 bases clipped from V and 1 base from J, the junction kept 4 bases outside the gene matches. From germline, CDR1 is SGHVS and CDR2 FNYEAQ. This CDR3 region has 13 residues. The DNA of the CDR3 is TGTGCCAGCACCTCGGACAGGTCCTACGAGCAGTACTTC. Translated, it gives CASTSDRSYEQYF.

The gene calls are TRBV29-1 and TRBJ2-1; weak D call: TRBD1 (5 bases). Germline loops: CDR1 SQVTM, CDR2 ANQGSEA. V was trimmed by 4 bases and J by 7 bases, leaving 14 bases between them. The CDR3 extends over 13 amino acids. This chain's CDR3 is CSVGLTELNEQFF. The CDR3 coding sequence is TGCAGCGTTGGGTTGACAGAGTTAAATGAGCAGTTCTTC.